This record looks at one T cell receptor beta chain sequence and its context. Its specificity is not known. Per the germline V gene, CDR1 is SGHTA and CDR2 is FQGTGA. The junction had 6 bases not matched to a gene; V was cut back by 4 bases and J by 6 bases. The CDR3 is 13 amino acids. Samples with a second dose at about 4 or about 12 weeks were pooled together. The entry originates in a study of T cell responses to AZD1222 COVID-19 vaccine. The study, taken as a whole, reports: Once two AZD1222 doses were given, Spike-specific TCR breadth and depth went up. Baseline seropositivity occurred in only a handful of AZD1222 recipients. Repertoires were sampled only after the peak T cell response.

Assay used: immunoSEQ multiplex PCR; TCRdb lists only in-frame clones, some missing. The sample yields 86,000 or so clones, around nine tenths seen once. V and J are TRBV7-3 and TRBJ2-7; 7 bases map to TRBD2. This receptor was taken from an adult who received the AZD1222 COVID-19 vaccine. Specimen: peripheral blood, collected 28 days after the second AZD1222 dose. DNA of the CDR3: TGTGCCAGCAGCTGGCGGGGGTATGGCGAGCAGTACTTC. Translating gives CASSWRGYGEQYF.